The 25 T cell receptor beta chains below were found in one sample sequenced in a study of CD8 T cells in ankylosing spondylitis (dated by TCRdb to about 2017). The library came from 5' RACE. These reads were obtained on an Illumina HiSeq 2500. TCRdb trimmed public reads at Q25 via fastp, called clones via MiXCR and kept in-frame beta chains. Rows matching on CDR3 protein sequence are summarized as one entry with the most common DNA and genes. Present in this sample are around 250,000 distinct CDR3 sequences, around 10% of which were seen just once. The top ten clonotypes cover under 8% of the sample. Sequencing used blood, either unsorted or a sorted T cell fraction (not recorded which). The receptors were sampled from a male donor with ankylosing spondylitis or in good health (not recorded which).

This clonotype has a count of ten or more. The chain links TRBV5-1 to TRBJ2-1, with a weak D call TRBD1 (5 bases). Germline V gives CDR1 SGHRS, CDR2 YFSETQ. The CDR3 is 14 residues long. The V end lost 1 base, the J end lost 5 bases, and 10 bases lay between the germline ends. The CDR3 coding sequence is TGCGCCAGCAGCTTGCTGGGGCTGAACAATGAGCAGTTCTTC. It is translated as CASSLLGLNNEQFF.

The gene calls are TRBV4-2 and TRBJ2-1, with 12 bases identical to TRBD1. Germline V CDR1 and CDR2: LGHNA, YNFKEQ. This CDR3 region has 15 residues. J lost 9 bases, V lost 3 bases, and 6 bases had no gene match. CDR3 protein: CASSHPGQGAVEQFF. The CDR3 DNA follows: TGTGCCAGCAGCCATCCGGGACAGGGGGCGGTTGAGCAGTTCTTC.

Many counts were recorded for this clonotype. CDR3 sequence: CSASDNNDYEQYF. As DNA, the CDR3 is TGCAGTGCTAGTGACAATAACGACTACGAGCAGTACTTC. The V gene is TRBV20-1, the J gene TRBJ2-7; D is ambiguous. The V and J ends lost 3 bases and 3 bases respectively, with 12 bases between them. Germline-derived CDR1 and CDR2 are DFQATT and SNEGSKA (reference sequence). This CDR3 is built from 13 residues.

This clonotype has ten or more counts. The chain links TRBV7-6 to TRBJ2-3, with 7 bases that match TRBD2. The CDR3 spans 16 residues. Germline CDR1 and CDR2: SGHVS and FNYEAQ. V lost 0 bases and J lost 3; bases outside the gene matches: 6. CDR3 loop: CASSLAIGLGTDTQYF. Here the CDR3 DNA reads TGTGCCAGCAGCTTAGCGATCGGACTAGGAACAGATACGCAGTATTTT. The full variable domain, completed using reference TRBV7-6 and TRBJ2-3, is GAGVSQSPRYKVTKRGQDVALRCDPISGHVSLYWYRQALGQGPEFLTYFNYEAQQDKSGLPNDRFSAERPEGSISTLTIQRTEQRDSAMYRCASSLAIGLGTDTQYFGPGTRLTVL.

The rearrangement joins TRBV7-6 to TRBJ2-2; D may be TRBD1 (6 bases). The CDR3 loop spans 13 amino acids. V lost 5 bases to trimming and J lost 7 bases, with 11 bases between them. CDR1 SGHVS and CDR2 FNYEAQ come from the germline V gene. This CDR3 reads CASSPTGYGELFF. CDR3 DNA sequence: TGTGCCAGCAGCCCAACAGGGTACGGGGAGCTGTTTTTT.

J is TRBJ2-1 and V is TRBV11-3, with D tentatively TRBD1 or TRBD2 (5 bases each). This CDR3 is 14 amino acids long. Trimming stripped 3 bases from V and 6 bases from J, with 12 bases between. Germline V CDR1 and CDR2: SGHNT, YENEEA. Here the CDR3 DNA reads TGTGCCAGCAGCTTCCGGGGCGGTTTCAATGAGCAGTTCTTC. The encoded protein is CASSFRGGFNEQFF.

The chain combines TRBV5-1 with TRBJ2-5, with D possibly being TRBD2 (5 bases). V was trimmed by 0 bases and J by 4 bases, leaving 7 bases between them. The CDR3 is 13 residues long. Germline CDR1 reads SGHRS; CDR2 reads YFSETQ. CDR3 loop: CASSLASGETQYF. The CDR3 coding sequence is TGCGCCAGCAGCTTGGCGAGCGGAGAGACCCAGTACTTC.

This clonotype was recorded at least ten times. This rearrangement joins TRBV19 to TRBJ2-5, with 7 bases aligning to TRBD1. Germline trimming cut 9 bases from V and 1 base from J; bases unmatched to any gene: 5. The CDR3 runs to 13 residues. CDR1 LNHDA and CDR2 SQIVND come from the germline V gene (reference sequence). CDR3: CASSRDSQETQYF. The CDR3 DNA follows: TGTGCCAGCAGCCGGGACAGCCAAGAGACCCAGTACTTC.

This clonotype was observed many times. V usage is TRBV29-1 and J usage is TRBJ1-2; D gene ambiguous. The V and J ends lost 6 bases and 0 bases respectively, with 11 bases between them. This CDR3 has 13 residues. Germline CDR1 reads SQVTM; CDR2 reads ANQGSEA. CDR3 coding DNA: TGCAGCGTCGTGGGCCCCACTAACTATGGCTACACCTTC. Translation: CSVVGPTNYGYTF.

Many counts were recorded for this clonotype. The CDR3, as DNA: TGCGCCAGCAGCTTCCTAGGTCCCGGGACAGGGATGAACACTGAAGCTTTCTTT. Translation gives CASSFLGPGTGMNTEAFF. The chain employs TRBV5-1 and TRBJ1-1; TRBD1 aligns across 9 bases. CDR1 and CDR2 (germline): SGHRS, YFSETQ. CDR3 size: 18 residues. The junction had 11 bases not matched to a gene; V was cut back by 2 bases and J by 0 bases.

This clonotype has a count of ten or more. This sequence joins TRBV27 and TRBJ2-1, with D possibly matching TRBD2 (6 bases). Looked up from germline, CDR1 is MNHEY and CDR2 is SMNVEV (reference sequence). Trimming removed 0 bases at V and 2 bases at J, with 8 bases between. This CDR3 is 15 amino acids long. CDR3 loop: CASSLSAGPYNEQFF. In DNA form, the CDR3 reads TGTGCCAGCAGTTTATCGGCGGGACCCTACAATGAGCAGTTCTTC.

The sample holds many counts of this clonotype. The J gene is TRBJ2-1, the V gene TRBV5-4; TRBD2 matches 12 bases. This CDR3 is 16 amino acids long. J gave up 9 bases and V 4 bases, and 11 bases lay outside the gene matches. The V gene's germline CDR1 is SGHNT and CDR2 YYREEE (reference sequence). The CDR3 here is CASSGGTSGPIGEQFF. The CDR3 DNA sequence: TGTGCCAGCAGCGGGGGGACTAGCGGGCCTATTGGTGAGCAGTTCTTC.

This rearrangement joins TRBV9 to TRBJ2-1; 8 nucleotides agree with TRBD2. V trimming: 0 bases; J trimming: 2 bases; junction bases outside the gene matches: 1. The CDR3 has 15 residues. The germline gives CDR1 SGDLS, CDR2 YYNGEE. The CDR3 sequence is CASSVGSGTYNEQFF. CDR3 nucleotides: TGTGCCAGCAGCGTAGGTAGCGGGACCTACAATGAGCAGTTCTTC.

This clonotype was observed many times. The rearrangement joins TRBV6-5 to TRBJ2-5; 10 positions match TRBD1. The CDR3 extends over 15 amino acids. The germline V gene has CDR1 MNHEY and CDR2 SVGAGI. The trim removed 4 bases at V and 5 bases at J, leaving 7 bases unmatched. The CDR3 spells CASSSPDRGRETQYF. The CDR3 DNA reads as TGTGCCAGCAGTTCCCCCGACAGGGGGCGGGAGACCCAGTACTTC.

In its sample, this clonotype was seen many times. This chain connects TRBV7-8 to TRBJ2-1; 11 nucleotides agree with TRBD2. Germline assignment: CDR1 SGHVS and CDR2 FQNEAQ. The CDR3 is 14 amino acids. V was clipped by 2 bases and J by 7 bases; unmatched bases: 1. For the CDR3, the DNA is TGTGCCAGCAGCTTAAGGACTAGCGGGAATGAGCAGTTCTTC. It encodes CASSLRTSGNEQFF. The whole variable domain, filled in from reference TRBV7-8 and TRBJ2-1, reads GAGVSQSPRYKVAKRGQDVALRCDPISGHVSLFWYQQALGQGPEFLTYFQNEAQLDKSGLPSDRFFAERPEGSVSTLKIQRTQQEDSAVYLCASSLRTSGNEQFFGPGTRLTVL.

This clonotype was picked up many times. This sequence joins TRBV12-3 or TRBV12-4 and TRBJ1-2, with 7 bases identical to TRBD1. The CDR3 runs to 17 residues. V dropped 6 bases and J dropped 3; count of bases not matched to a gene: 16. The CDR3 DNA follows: TGTGCCAGCAGCCACGGGACAGCCGGAGAGCTAGACTATGGCTACACCTTC. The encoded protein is CASSHGTAGELDYGYTF.

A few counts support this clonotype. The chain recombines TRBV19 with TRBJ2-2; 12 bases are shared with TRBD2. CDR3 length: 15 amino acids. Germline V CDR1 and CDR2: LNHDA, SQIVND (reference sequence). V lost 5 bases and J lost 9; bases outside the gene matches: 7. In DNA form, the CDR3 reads TGTGCCAGTAGTGCCCTAGCGGGAGGGCCCCGGGAGCTGTTTTTT. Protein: CASSALAGGPRELFF.

DNA of the CDR3: TGTGCCAGCAGCTTGGTCCTAGCCTCCTACAATGAGCAGTTCTTC. It yields the protein CASSLVLASYNEQFF. This rearrangement joins TRBV5-5 to TRBJ2-1, with a possible D match to TRBD2 (5 bases). The V gene lost 0 bases and the J gene lost 0 bases, with 7 bases spanning the gap. The germline CDR1 and CDR2 sequences are SGHKS and YYEKEE (reference sequence). This CDR3 contains 15 residues.

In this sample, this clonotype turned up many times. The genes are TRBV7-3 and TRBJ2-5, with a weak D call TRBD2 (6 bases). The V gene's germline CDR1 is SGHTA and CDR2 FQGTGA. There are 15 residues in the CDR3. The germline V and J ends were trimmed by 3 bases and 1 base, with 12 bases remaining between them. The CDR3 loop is CASSFGGTLQETQYF. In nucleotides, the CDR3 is TGTGCCAGCAGCTTTGGCGGGACCCTCCAAGAGACCCAGTACTTC.

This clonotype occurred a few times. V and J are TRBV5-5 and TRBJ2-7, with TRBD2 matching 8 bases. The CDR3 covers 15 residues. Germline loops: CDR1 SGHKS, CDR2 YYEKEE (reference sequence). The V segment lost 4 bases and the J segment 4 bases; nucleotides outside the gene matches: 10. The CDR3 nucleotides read TGTGCCAGCAGCCCCCTGGGCGGGGGGCTATACGAGCAGTACTTC. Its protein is CASSPLGGGLYEQYF. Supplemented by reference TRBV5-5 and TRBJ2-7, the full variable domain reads DAGVTQSPTHLIKTRGQQVTLRCSPISGHKSVSWYQQVLGQGPQFIFQYYEKEERGRGNFPDRFSARQFPNYSSELNVNALLLGDSALYLCASSPLGGGLYEQYFGPGTRLTVT.

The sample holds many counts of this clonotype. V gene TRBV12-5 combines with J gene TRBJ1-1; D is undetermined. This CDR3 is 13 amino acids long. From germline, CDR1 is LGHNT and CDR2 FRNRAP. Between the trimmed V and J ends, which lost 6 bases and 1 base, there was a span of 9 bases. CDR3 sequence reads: CASGEASNTEAFF. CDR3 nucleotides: TGTGCTAGTGGGGAAGCCTCGAACACTGAAGCTTTCTTT.

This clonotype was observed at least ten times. The CDR3 loop reads CASSQDPASGDEQFF. In DNA, the CDR3 is TGTGCCAGCAGCCAAGATCCGGCTAGCGGCGATGAGCAGTTCTTC. The chain carries TRBV3-1 and TRBJ2-1; the match to TRBD2 covers 7 bases. J was trimmed by 8 bases and V by 0 bases; bases with no gene match: 7. CDR3 length: 15 residues. The germline CDR1 and CDR2 sequences are LGHDT and YNNKEL (reference sequence).

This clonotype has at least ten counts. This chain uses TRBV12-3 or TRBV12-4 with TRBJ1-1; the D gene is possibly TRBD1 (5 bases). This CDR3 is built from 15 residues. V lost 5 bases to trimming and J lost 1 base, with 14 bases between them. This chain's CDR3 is CASSGTPRKNTEAFF. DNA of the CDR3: TGTGCCAGCAGTGGGACTCCACGCAAGAACACTGAAGCTTTCTTT.

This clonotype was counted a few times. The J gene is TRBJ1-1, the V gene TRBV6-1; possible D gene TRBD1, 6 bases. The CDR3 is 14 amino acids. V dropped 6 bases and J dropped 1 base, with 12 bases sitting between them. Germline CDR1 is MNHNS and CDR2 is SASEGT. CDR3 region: CASRPGQRNTEAFF. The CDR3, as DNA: TGTGCCAGCAGACCAGGACAGCGGAACACTGAAGCTTTCTTT.

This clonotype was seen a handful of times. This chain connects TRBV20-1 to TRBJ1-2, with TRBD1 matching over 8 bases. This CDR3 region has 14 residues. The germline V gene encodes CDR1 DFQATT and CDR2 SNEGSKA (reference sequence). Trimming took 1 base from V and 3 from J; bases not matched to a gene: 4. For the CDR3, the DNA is TGCAGTGCTAGAGCGGTACAGGGGGACTATGGCTACACCTTC. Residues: CSARAVQGDYGYTF.